This T cell receptor (beta chain) was obtained from a study of blood T cell repertoires in COVID-19. Study in general: Donors in the United States, Italy and Spain gave samples during acute or convalescent COVID-19. In each case, the material was cDNA or gDNA derived from T cells, B-cell-depleted T cells, or PBMCs.

This clone showed up just once. Source study methods: The authors estimated nucleated cell counts from reference gene primer amplification. This table comes from immunoSEQ multiplex PCR, and its TCRdb copy is limited to in-frame clones, with some not included. V, J and clone size derive from that table, while D and trimming were established from the DNA sequence. Counted here are about 54,000 clones, less than 85% occurring once; the ten biggest clones make up approximately 5.3%. This TCR was recovered from a human donor in a cohort sampled during active COVID-19. The sample taken for sequencing was peripheral blood.

The CDR3 DNA reads TGTGCCACCAGTGACCAGGGGGCGCGGGGCTACACCTTC. As protein: CATSDQGARGYTF. The rearrangement joins TRBV24-1 to TRBJ1-2; 8 nucleotides align to TRBD1. The CDR3 covers 13 residues. CDR1 and CDR2 from the germline V gene are KGHDR and SFDVKD. With 4 bases clipped from V and 8 bases from J, the junction kept 5 bases outside the gene matches.